This T cell receptor (beta chain) was sequenced in a study of CD8 T cells in ankylosing spondylitis. In this sample, this clonotype turned up a few times. MiXCR, run by TCRdb on the 5' RACE reads, gives a single entry per CDR3 protein. Of hundreds of thousands of distinct CDR3 sequences in the sample, 7.5% to 9.5% are singletons; the top ten hold more than 4.5%. The specimen sequenced was blood, either unsorted or a sorted T cell fraction (not recorded which). The TCR was taken from a female donor with ankylosing spondylitis or in good health (not recorded which).

The CDR3 nucleotides read TGTGCCAGTAGTATCAGACGGGGGACAGACCTTAATCAGCCCCAGCATTTT. Protein: CASSIRRGTDLNQPQHF. J is TRBJ1-5 and V is TRBV19; the match to TRBD1 covers 7 bases. Per the germline V gene, CDR1 is LNHDA and CDR2 is SQIVND (reference sequence). The junction had 12 bases not matched to a gene; V was cut back by 3 bases and J by 4 bases. The length of the CDR3 is 17 residues.